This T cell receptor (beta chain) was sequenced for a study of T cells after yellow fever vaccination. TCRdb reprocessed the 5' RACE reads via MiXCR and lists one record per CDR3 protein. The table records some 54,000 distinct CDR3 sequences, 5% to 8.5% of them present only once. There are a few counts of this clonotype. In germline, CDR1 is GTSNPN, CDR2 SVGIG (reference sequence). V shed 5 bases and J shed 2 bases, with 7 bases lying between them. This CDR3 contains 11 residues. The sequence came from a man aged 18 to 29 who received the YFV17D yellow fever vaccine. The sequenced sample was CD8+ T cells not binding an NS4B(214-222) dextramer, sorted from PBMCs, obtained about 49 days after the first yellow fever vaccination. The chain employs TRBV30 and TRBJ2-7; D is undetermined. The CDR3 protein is CAWLNTYEQYF. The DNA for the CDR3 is TGTGCCTGGCTGAATACCTACGAGCAGTACTTC.